What follows describes a single TCR beta chain. The antigen is undetermined. PCR used 60 Vbeta primers and 13 Jbeta primers. TCRdb's table, derived via immunoSEQ multiplex PCR, lists solely in-frame clones and lacks some. The repertoire holds 90,000 to 150,000 clones, with 81% as singletons. This sample was taken from a study of cytomegalovirus exposure and HLA in healthy donors. CDR1 and CDR2 from the germline V gene are SGHTA and FQGNSA. V shed 2 bases and J 3 bases; nucleotides not matched to a gene: 8. CDR3 length equals 17 residues. General study findings and limits: Later analysis demonstrated an association between a missense DCLRE1C variant and TCR beta V- and J-gene trimming.

The rearrangement uses TRBV7-2 and TRBJ2-3; the match to TRBD2 covers 10 bases. The clonotype was recovered from a woman between 35 and 50 years old in good health and CMV-seronegative. The sample taken for sequencing was PBMCs. CDR3: CASSLMTAGGRTDTQYF. The CDR3 DNA is TGTGCCAGCAGCTTAATGACAGCGGGAGGGAGAACAGATACGCAGTATTTT.